A selection of T cell receptor beta chains follows, all from one sample in a study of a mutant IDH1 vaccine in newly diagnosed glioma. The repertoire was sequenced with immunoSEQ multiplex PCR; TCRdb's copy has only in-frame clones and lacks some. In the table there are 20,000 to 25,000 clones, roughly 89% of which are singletons. Antigen specificity for these receptors is unknown. The sample in question was PBMCs, obtained from a glioma patient whose treatment included an IDH1 peptide vaccine. The receptors originated from a middle-aged woman with glioma. The CDR3 runs from the conserved cysteine through the conserved F or W. D genes are given only for firm matches. Where a row states a size, it is once, few, many or the class of an expanded clone; other rows omit it.

-	-	TRBV25-1	TRBJ2-6	CASSKVLGVSGANVLTF	TGTGCCAGCAGCAAGGTCCTAGGGGTCTCTGGGGCCAACGTCCTGACTTTC
TRBD1	-	TRBV5-4	TRBJ1-1	CASRSRDRGRNTEAFF	TGTGCCAGCAGGAGCCGGGACAGGGGGCGGAACACTGAAGCTTTCTTT
-	-	TRBV5-4	TRBJ1-4	CASSRDAPTTNEKLFF	TGTGCCAGCAGCCGGGACGCCCCCACAACTAATGAAAAACTGTTTTTT
TRBD1	-	TRBV19	TRBJ2-2	CASSRGQGTTGELFF	TGTGCCAGTAGTAGGGGACAGGGGACCACCGGGGAGCTGTTTTTT
-	-	TRBV6-4	TRBJ1-5	CASSDGSNQPQHF	TGTGCCAGCAGTGATGGGAGCAATCAGCCCCAGCATTTT
-	-	TRBV6-1	TRBJ1-1	CASSGAENTEAFF	TGTGCCAGCAGTGGAGCGGAGAACACTGAAGCTTTCTTT
-	once	TRBV2	TRBJ1-4	CASSGRANEKLFF	TGTGCCAGCAGTGGGCGGGCTAATGAAAAACTGTTTTTT
TRBD2	-	TRBV7-2	TRBJ2-3	CASSPGGTSGHTDTQYF	TGTGCCAGCAGCCCCGGCGGGACTAGCGGCCACACAGATACGCAGTATTTT
-	-	TRBV5-8	TRBJ2-3	CASSFGQGKTDTQYF	TGTGCCAGCAGCTTTGGGCAGGGCAAGACAGATACGCAGTATTTT
TRBD1	few	TRBV6-5	TRBJ1-2	CASRTSGTGDGYTF	TGTGCCAGCAGGACCTCCGGGACAGGGGACGGCTACACCTTC
-	-	TRBV20-1	TRBJ1-1	CSAHGAMEAFF	TGCAGTGCTCACGGGGCAATGGAAGCTTTCTTT
TRBD1	-	TRBV6-1	TRBJ1-1	CASSEGGTAYTEAFF	TGTGCCAGCAGTGAAGGGGGGACAGCATACACTGAAGCTTTCTTT
-	-	TRBV7-8	TRBJ2-3	CASSLVPGTDTQYF	TGTGCCAGCAGCTTAGTACCAGGGACAGATACGCAGTATTTT
-	-	TRBV5-6	TRBJ2-7	CASSLAFLRGPHEQYF	TGTGCCAGCAGCTTGGCCTTCCTAAGGGGTCCCCACGAGCAGTACTTC
-	-	TRBV20-1	TRBJ1-1	CSARLLAEAFF	TGCAGTGCTAGGTTACTTGCAGAAGCTTTCTTT
-	-	TRBV6-1	TRBJ2-7	CASSEVRTGSYEQYF	TGTGCCAGCAGTGAAGTAAGGACGGGCTCCTACGAGCAGTACTTC
-	-	TRBV4-3	TRBJ2-4	CASSQDRGRILAKNIQYF	TGCGCCAGCAGCCAAGATCGGGGGCGAATTTTAGCCAAAAACATTCAGTACTTC
TRBD2	-	TRBV28	TRBJ2-5	CASNSGSQETQYF	TGTGCCAGCAATAGCGGGAGCCAAGAGACCCAGTACTTC
-	-	TRBV30	TRBJ1-4	CASGTAFSEKLFF	TGTGCCTCGGGGACCGCTTTTTCCGAAAAACTGTTTTTT
TRBD2	-	TRBV7-9	TRBJ2-5	CASSFRGGPRETQYF	TGTGCCAGCAGCTTCCGGGGGGGACCACGAGAGACCCAGTACTTC
-	-	TRBV6-6	TRBJ2-1	CASTVLYSYNEQFF	TGTGCCAGCACCGTACTCTACTCCTACAATGAGCAGTTCTTC
-	-	TRBV5-7	TRBJ2-7	CARSQGGDEQYF	TGTGCCAGGTCACAAGGAGGGGACGAGCAGTACTTC
-	-	TRBV2	TRBJ1-1	CASSEGMRKTEAFF	TGTGCCAGCAGTGAGGGTATGAGAAAGACTGAAGCTTTCTTT
-	few	TRBV10-1	TRBJ1-1	CASSGPGDTEAFF	TGCGCCAGCAGTGGACCAGGGGACACTGAAGCTTTCTTT
TRBD1	few	TRBV6-5	TRBJ1-1	CASSRTGGKAFF	TGTGCCAGCAGTCGGACAGGGGGAAAAGCTTTCTTT
-	once	TRBV25-1	TRBJ2-5	CASSPPTGTQYF	TGTGCCAGCAGTCCCCCCACGGGGACCCAGTACTTC
-	-	TRBV27	TRBJ1-5	CASSLVPPGVIYSNQPQHF	TGTGCCAGCAGTTTAGTCCCCCCAGGGGTCATATATAGCAATCAGCCCCAGCATTTT
TRBD2	-	TRBV29-1	TRBJ2-3	CSVSSGGADTQYF	TGCAGCGTCAGTAGCGGGGGGGCAGATACGCAGTATTTT
-	-	TRBV5-5	TRBJ1-1	CASSFPRASAEAFF	TGTGCCAGCAGCTTTCCCAGGGCGTCGGCTGAAGCTTTCTTT
-	-	TRBV4-2	TRBJ1-4	CASSQEITGTNEKLFF	TGTGCCAGCAGCCAAGAAATTACTGGGACTAATGAAAAACTGTTTTTT
-	once	TRBV6-1	TRBJ2-2	CASSTGFNTGELFF	TGTGCCAGCAGTACAGGGTTTAACACCGGGGAGCTGTTTTTT
TRBD1	-	TRBV29-1	TRBJ2-2	CSVETGAAGELFF	TGCAGCGTTGAGACAGGGGCGGCCGGGGAGCTGTTTTTT
TRBD1	-	TRBV6-9	TRBJ1-4	CASSYVSGGEKLFF	TGTGCCAGCAGTTACGTGTCAGGGGGTGAAAAACTGTTTTTT
TRBD1	-	TRBV19	TRBJ2-7	CASSIATGTGIYEQYF	TGTGCCAGTAGTATCGCCACCGGGACAGGGATCTACGAGCAGTACTTC
TRBD1	-	TRBV7-2	TRBJ2-7	CASSSQGTAINYEQYF	TGTGCCAGCAGCTCCCAAGGGACAGCTATCAACTACGAGCAGTACTTC
-	-	TRBV10-3	TRBJ2-7	CAISESARREQYF	TGTGCCATCAGTGAGTCGGCTAGGCGTGAGCAGTACTTC
TRBD1	-	TRBV30	TRBJ1-1	CAWTWTGQAEAFF	TGTGCCTGGACCTGGACAGGGCAAGCTGAAGCTTTCTTT
TRBD1	-	TRBV29-1	TRBJ1-2	CSGASPQGANYGYTF	TGCAGCGGCGCGTCCCCCCAGGGGGCTAACTATGGCTACACCTTC
-	-	TRBV14	TRBJ2-3	CASSHFSTDTQYF	TGTGCCAGCAGCCATTTCAGCACAGATACGCAGTATTTT
TRBD1	-	TRBV7-8	TRBJ2-7	CASNPRDREYEQYF	TGTGCCAGCAACCCCCGGGACAGGGAGTACGAGCAGTACTTC
-	-	TRBV4-1	TRBJ2-3	CASSHRENTDTQYF	TGCGCCAGCAGCCACCGGGAGAACACAGATACGCAGTATTTT
TRBD1	-	TRBV27	TRBJ1-6	CASSHTGTVNSPLHF	TGTGCCAGCAGCCATACCGGGACAGTTAATTCACCCCTCCACTTT
-	-	TRBV10-3	TRBJ1-3	CAIQGQGLSGNTIYF	TGTGCCATCCAAGGCCAGGGGCTCTCTGGAAACACCATATATTTT
TRBD2	-	TRBV30	TRBJ2-3	CAWSVGGVADTQYF	TGTGCCTGGTCGGTCGGGGGGGTCGCAGATACGCAGTATTTT
-	-	TRBV29-1	TRBJ1-2	CSVGRARPGYGYTF	TGCAGCGTTGGCAGGGCCCGTCCGGGCTATGGCTACACCTTC
-	-	TRBV19	TRBJ1-2	CASSGQLIDGYTF	TGTGCCAGTAGCGGACAGCTAATCGATGGCTACACCTTC
-	-	TRBV27	TRBJ2-7	CASSPRTVSEQYF	TGTGCCAGCAGTCCCAGGACAGTTTCCGAGCAGTACTTC
TRBD2	few	TRBV7-9	TRBJ2-2	CASSLMTSGTGELFF	TGTGCCAGCAGCTTAATGACTAGCGGGACCGGGGAGCTGTTTTTT
-	-	TRBV2	TRBJ1-2	CASRVTGRGGYTF	TGTGCCAGCAGGGTAACAGGGAGAGGCGGCTACACCTTC